A single sample is the source of the 14 T cell receptor beta chains below, sequenced in a study of tumor-infiltrating lymphocytes in primary liver carcinoma. Co-extraction of both nucleic acids (RNA and DNA) used roughly 20-33 mg of unsorted bulk tissue. Total RNA amounting to approximately 460 ng was the source from which TCR beta cDNA was made with a constant-region primer. Three rounds of nested multiplex PCR with slightly modified ARM-PCR produced TCR beta libraries. The first two PCR rounds used TRBV1-TRBV30 forward primers with a C-beta reverse primer, around 10 cycles each. TCRdb re-analysed the multiplex PCR reads in MiXCR, keeping a single row per CDR3 protein. The sample gives 100,000 to 120,000 distinct CDR3 sequences, roughly 80% of which show up once; around 21% is in the top ten. The source material was liver tumor tissue from sampling region 3. Subset in this sample: tumor region T3, left-lateral pole. The source of these receptors is a man between 35 and 55 years old with primary liver carcinoma and hepatitis B virus infection.

Comment on this clonotype: Mismatch with germline at one junction end may stem from a read error. The gene calls are TRBV28 and TRBJ1-1; a possible D gene is TRBD1 (6 bases). Germline V CDR1 and CDR2: MDHEN, SYDVKM. The CDR3 extends over 15 amino acids. The CDR3 sequence: CASSLTTTGNAEAFF. CDR3 sequence (DNA): TGTGCCAGCAGTTTAACAACAACAGGGAACGCTGAAGCTTTCTTT.

The chain is built from TRBV12-3 or TRBV12-4 and TRBJ1-6; weak D call: TRBD1 (5 bases). The CDR3 has 13 residues. V lost 6 bases and J lost 10, with 13 bases in between. The CDR3 DNA follows: TGTGCCAGCAGAATGACAGCGGGGTCACCCCTCCACTTT. Translation: CASRMTAGSPLHF.

A remark on this clonotype: Germline and junction disagree at one end, which may indicate a read error. The rearrangement links TRBV11-2 to TRBJ2-5; D is uncertain. The CDR3 totals 15 residues. From germline, CDR1 is SGHAT and CDR2 FQNNGV. CDR3 sequence: CVSSPAGLVPEIQYF. The CDR3 nucleotides read TGTGTCAGCAGCCCCGCCGGGCTAGTCCCAGAGATCCAGTACTTC.

This clonotype appeared a single time. V is TRBV29-1 and J is TRBJ2-1, with TRBD2 matching 11 bases. The CDR3 is 16 residues long. Germline V lookup: CDR1 SQVTM, CDR2 ANQGSEA. For the CDR3, the DNA is TGCAGTGTCGTCGGACTAGCGGGTTCGGCCTACAATGAGCAGTTCTTC. Protein product: CSVVGLAGSAYNEQFF.

A remark on this clonotype: Since the CDR3 does not end with the conserved phenylalanine or tryptophan, this likely comes from a read error. This chain joins TRBV6-2 or TRBV6-3 and TRBJ2-1, with 12 bases matching TRBD2. Germline values: CDR1 MNHEY, CDR2 SVGEGT. The V gene end was trimmed by 6 bases and the J gene end by 13 bases; junction bases not matched to a gene: 7. This CDR3 spans 13 amino acids. Here the CDR3 reads CASRTSGRTDQFL. CDR3 in DNA: TGTGCCAGCAGGACTAGCGGGAGAACTGACCAGTTCTTA.

In regard to this clonotype: The conserved phenylalanine or tryptophan is not found at the CDR3 terminus, so this likely reflects a read error. The J gene is TRBJ1-2, the V gene TRBV5-6; D is unresolved. This CDR3 has 13 amino acids. CDR1 is SGHDT, CDR2 YYEEEE, per germline. CDR3 residues: CTSSPNGVGGYTL. The CDR3 DNA follows: TGTACCAGCAGCCCCAACGGGGTAGGGGGCTACACCTTA.

Worth noting for this clonotype: Sequence at one end of the junction differs from germline and may be a read error. The V gene is TRBV29-1, the J gene TRBJ1-1; the D gene is possibly TRBD1 (5 bases). The V gene's germline CDR1 is SQVTM and CDR2 ANQGSEA. The length of the CDR3 is 15 residues. Here the CDR3 reads CCVSAGWGMNIEVLF. In DNA form, the CDR3 reads TGCTGCGTTTCCGCAGGATGGGGCATGAACATTGAAGTTTTATTT.

V gene TRBV4-2 combines with J gene TRBJ2-5, with no clear D. Germline values: CDR1 LGHNA, CDR2 YNFKEQ. Deletions cut 2 bases from V and 5 bases from J, with 15 bases between. CDR3 length equals 15 residues. The CDR3 spells CASSQMNEASETQYF. CDR3 bases: TGTGCCAGCAGCCAAATGAATGAGGCTAGTGAGACCCAGTACTTC.

This clonotype is a singleton in its sample. An end of the junction does not agree with germline; a read error may underlie this. This chain uses TRBV5-4 with TRBJ2-1; D is ambiguous. CDR3 length equals 11 residues. Germline assignment: CDR1 SGHNT and CDR2 YYREEE (reference sequence). In nucleotides, the CDR3 is TGTGCCAGCACCTCCTACAATGAGCATTTATTC. This translates into CASTSYNEHLF.

Comments on this clonotype: The junction does not match germline at one end; this may be a read error. This rearrangement joins TRBV14 to TRBJ2-3; D remains ambiguous. Germline values: CDR1 SGHDN, CDR2 FVKESK. This CDR3 region has 13 residues. Here the CDR3 reads CASSLSKSDTQYF. In DNA, the CDR3 is TGCGCCAGCAGCCTAAGCAAGTCAGATACGCAGTATTTT.

The chain recombines TRBV5-5 with TRBJ2-1; 10 nucleotides agree with TRBD2. The junction had 11 bases not matched to a gene; V was cut back by 4 bases and J by 7 bases. CDR1 SGHKS and CDR2 YYEKEE come from the germline V gene (reference sequence). The CDR3 runs 16 residues. CDR3 residues: CASSTLRTSGGNEQFF. The CDR3, as DNA: TGTGCCAGCAGCACCTTACGGACTAGCGGCGGGAATGAGCAGTTCTTC.

To note about this clonotype: One end of the junction varies from germline; a read error may be responsible. The genes are TRBV11-2 and TRBJ2-6, with 8 positions matching TRBD1. Germline CDR1 reads SGHAT; CDR2 reads FQNNGV. The CDR3 has 21 amino acids. CDR3 coding DNA: TGTGCCAGCAGCATGGGGGGAGACAGGGGCATTTCCCTGGCTGGAGCCAACGTCCTGACTTTC. Translating gives CASSMGGDRGISLAGANVLTF.

As for this clonotype: Since no conserved phenylalanine or tryptophan closes the CDR3, a read error is the likely cause. This rearrangement joins TRBV12-3 or TRBV12-4 to TRBJ2-7; TRBD2 is a possible D gene (6 bases). The CDR3 runs 13 residues. CDR3 sequence (DNA): TGTGCCAACAGTTTAGCGGACCTTGGCGAGCAGTACTTA. This translates into CANSLADLGEQYL.

The chain has TRBV6-1 and TRBJ2-3; perhaps TRBD2 as D (6 bases). Trimming took off 9 bases at V and 4 bases at J, with 17 bases between the two ends. Germline V CDR1 and CDR2: MNHNS, SASEGT. The CDR3 is made up of 14 amino acids. The CDR3 region is CASTLGTGSDTQYF. In DNA, the CDR3 is TGTGCCAGTACCCTCGGGACTGGCTCAGATACGCAGTATTTT.